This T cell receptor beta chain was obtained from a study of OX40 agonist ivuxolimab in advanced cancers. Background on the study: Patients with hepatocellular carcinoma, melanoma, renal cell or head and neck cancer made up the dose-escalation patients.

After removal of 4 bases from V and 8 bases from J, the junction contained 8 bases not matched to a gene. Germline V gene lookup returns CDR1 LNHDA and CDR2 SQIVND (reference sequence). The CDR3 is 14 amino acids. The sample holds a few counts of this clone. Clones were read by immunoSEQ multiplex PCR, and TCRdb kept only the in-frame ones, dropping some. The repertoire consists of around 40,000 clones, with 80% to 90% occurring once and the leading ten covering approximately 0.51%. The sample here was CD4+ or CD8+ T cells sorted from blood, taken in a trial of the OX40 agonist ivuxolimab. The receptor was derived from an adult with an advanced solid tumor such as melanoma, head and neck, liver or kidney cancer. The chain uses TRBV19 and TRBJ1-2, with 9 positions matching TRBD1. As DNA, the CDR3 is TGTGCCAGTAGTAATACAGGGGGCGCTAAGGGCTACACCTTC. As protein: CASSNTGGAKGYTF.